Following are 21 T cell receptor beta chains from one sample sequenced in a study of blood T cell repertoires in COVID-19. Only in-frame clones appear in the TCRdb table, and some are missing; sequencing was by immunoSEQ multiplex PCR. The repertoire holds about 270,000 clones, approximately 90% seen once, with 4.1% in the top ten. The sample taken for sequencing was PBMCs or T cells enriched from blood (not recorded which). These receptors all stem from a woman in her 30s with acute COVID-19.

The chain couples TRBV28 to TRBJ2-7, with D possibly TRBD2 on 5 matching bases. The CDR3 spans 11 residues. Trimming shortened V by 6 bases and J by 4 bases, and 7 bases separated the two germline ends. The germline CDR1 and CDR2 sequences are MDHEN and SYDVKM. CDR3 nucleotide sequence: TGTGCCAGCAGCGGGGATTACGAGCAGTACTTC. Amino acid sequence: CASSGDYEQYF.

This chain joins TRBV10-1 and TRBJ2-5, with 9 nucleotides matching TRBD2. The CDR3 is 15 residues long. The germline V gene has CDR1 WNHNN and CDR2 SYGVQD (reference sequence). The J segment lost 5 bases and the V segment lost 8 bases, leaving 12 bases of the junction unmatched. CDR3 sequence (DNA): TGCGCCAGCGAGGGACCTAGCGGGAATGAGGAGACCCAGTACTTC. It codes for CASEGPSGNEETQYF.

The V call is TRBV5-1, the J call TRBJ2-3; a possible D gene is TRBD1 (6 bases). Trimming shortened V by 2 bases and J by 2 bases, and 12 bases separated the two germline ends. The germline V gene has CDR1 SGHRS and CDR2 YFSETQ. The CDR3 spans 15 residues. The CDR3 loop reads CASSFGPGDTDTQYF. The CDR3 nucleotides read TGCGCCAGCAGCTTTGGTCCAGGGGACACAGATACGCAGTATTTT.

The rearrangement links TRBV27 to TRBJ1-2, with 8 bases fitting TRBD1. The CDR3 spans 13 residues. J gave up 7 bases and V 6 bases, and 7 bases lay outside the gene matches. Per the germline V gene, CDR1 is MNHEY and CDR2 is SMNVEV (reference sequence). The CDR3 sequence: CASRTQGAGGYTF. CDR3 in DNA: TGTGCCAGCAGGACCCAGGGGGCGGGTGGCTACACCTTC.

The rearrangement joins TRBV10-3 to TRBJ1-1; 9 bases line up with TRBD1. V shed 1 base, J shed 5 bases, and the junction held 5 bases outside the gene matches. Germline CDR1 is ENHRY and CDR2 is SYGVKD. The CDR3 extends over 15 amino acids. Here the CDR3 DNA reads TGTGCCATCAGTGAGTTCCGGGACAGGGTTACTGAAGCTTTCTTT. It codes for CAISEFRDRVTEAFF.

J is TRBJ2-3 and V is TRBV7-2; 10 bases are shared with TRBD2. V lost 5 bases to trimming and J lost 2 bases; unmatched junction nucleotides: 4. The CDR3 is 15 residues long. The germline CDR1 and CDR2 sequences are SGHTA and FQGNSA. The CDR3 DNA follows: TGTGCCAGCAGCCAAGGGACTAGCGCCACAGATACGCAGTATTTT. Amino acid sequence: CASSQGTSATDTQYF.

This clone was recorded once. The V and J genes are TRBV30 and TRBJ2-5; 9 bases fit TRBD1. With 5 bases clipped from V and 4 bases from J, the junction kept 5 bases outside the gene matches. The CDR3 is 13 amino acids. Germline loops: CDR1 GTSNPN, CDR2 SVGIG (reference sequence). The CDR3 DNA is TGTGCCTGGGATGGGACAGGGATAGAGACCCAGTACTTC. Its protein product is CAWDGTGIETQYF.

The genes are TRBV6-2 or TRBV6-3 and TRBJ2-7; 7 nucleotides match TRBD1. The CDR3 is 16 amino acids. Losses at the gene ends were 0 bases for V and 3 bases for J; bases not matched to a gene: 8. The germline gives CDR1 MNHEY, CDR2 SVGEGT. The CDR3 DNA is TGTGCCAGCAGTTACTCAAGACAGGGTGTTCTCTACGAGCAGTACTTC. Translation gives CASSYSRQGVLYEQYF.

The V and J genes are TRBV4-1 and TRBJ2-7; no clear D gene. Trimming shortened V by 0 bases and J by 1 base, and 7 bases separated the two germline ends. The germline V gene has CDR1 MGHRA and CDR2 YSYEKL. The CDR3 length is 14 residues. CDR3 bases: TGCGCCAGCAGCCAAGATCGGTTATCCTACGAGCAGTACTTC. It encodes CASSQDRLSYEQYF.

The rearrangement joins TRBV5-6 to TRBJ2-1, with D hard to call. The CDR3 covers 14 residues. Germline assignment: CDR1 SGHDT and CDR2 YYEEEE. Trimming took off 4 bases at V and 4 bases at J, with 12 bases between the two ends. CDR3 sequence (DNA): TGTGCCAGCAGCGAACAGCCAGTATACAATGAGCAGTTCTTC. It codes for CASSEQPVYNEQFF.

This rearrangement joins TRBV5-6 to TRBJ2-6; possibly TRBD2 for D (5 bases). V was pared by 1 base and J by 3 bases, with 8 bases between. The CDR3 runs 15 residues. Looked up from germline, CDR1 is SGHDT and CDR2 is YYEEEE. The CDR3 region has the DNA TGTGCCAGCAGCTTGTACGGGGTTGGGGCCAACGTCCTGACTTTC. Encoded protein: CASSLYGVGANVLTF.

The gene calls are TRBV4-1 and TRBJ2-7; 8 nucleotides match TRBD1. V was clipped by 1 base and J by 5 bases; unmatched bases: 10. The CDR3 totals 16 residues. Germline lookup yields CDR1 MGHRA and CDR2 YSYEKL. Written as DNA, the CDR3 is TGCGCCAGCAGCCAAGCGTACGGGACAGGATGGCACGAGCAGTACTTC. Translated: CASSQAYGTGWHEQYF.

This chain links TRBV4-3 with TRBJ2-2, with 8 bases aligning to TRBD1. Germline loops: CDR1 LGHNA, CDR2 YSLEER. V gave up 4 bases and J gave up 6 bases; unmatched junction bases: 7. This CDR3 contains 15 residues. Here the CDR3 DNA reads TGCGCCAGCAGCCCCGACAGGGGAAGGGCCGGGGAGCTGTTTTTT. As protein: CASSPDRGRAGELFF.

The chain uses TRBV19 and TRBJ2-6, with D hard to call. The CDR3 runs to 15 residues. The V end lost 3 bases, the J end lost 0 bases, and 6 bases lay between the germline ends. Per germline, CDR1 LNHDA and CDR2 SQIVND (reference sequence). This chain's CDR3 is CASSIELSGANVLTF. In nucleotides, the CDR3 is TGTGCCAGTAGTATTGAGCTCTCTGGGGCCAACGTCCTGACTTTC.

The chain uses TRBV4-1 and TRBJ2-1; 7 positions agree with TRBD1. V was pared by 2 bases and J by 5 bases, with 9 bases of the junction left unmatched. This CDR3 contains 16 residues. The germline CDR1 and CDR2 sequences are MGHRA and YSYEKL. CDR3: CASSQPYRGGDNEQFF. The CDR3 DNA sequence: TGCGCCAGCAGCCAACCCTACAGGGGTGGAGACAATGAGCAGTTCTTC.

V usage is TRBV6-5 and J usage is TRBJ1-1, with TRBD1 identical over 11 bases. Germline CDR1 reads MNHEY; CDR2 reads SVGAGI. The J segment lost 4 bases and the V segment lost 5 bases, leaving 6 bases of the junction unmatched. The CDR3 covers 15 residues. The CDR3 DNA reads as TGTGCCAGCAGTATAGGACAGGGGGCGAGCACTGAAGCTTTCTTT. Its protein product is CASSIGQGASTEAFF.

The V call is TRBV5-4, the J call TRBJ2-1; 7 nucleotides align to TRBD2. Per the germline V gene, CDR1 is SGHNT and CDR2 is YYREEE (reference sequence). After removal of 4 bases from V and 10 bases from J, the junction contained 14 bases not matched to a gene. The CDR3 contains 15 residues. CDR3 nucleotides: TGTGCCAGCAGCCGCGGCGAGAGCGGGGCAAGGGAGCAGTTCTTC. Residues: CASSRGESGAREQFF.

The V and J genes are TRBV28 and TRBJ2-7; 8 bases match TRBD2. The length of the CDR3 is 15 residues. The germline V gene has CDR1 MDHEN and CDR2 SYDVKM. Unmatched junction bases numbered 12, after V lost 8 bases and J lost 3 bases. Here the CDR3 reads CASGGGSLENYEQYF. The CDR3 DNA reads TGTGCCAGCGGCGGGGGGTCCTTAGAAAACTACGAGCAGTACTTC.

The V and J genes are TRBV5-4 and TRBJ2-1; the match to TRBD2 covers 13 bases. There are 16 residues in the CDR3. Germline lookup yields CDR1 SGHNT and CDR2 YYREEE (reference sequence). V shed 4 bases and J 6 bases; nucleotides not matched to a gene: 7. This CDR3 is CASSRLLAGGLNEQFF. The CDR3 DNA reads TGTGCCAGCAGCAGATTACTAGCGGGAGGGCTCAATGAGCAGTTCTTC.

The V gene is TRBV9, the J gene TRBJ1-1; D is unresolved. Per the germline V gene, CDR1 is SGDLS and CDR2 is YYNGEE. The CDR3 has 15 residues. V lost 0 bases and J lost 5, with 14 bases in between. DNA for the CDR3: TGTGCCAGCAGCGTAGTAGAAAACGGTCGGACTGAAGCTTTCTTT. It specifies CASSVVENGRTEAFF.

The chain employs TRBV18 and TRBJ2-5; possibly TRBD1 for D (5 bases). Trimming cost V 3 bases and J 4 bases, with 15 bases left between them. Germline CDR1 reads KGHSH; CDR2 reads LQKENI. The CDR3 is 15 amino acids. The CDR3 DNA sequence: TGTGCCAGCTCACCCGTGTTAGGGGTAGGAGAGACCCAGTACTTC. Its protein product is CASSPVLGVGETQYF.